These T cell receptor beta chains were read from a single sample in a study of blood T cell repertoires in COVID-19. Libraries were prepared by immunoSEQ multiplex PCR; TCRdb keeps only in-frame clonotypes and omits some of them. The sample gives a few hundred thousand clones, 86% of which show up once; roughly 4.9% is in the top ten. Sequencing used PBMCs or T cells enriched from blood (not recorded which). These receptors came from a woman aged 30 to 39 who had been exposed to COVID-19. The CDR3 runs from the conserved cysteine through the conserved F or W. A D gene is named only where the DNA matches it firmly. Clone size is stated in some rows and not others, as once, few, many or a class when expanded.

V	J	size	D	DNA	CDR3
TRBV6-5	TRBJ2-2	-	-	TGTGCCAGCGCGTCGCGGGCCGGGGAGCTGTTTTTT	CASASRAGELFF
TRBV7-9	TRBJ1-5	-	TRBD1	TGTGCCAGCAGCTTAGAGGGACAGCCCCATCAGCCCCAGCATTTT	CASSLEGQPHQPQHF
TRBV11-2	TRBJ2-1	-	-	TGTGCCAGCAGCTTAGGGCAGGGGAGCTCCTACAATGAGCAGTTCTTC	CASSLGQGSSYNEQFF
TRBV19	TRBJ2-7	-	TRBD1	TGTGCCAGTAGTACCTACAGGGGCCCCAGCTACGAGCAGTACTTC	CASSTYRGPSYEQYF
TRBV2	TRBJ2-7	-	-	TGTGCCAGCAGACAGGGCTACGAGCAGTACTTC	CASRQGYEQYF
TRBV6-5	TRBJ1-2	-	-	TGTGCCAGCACCCCGAACTCCGGTAACTATGGCTACACCTTC	CASTPNSGNYGYTF
TRBV3-1/TRBV3-2	TRBJ1-2	-	TRBD1	TGTGCCAGCAGCTCGACCGCGGACAGGGCTAACTATGGCTACACCTTC	CASSSTADRANYGYTF
TRBV10-1	TRBJ1-4	-	-	TGCGCCAGCAGTTCAGGCGTCTCTCCTGAAAAACTGTTTTTT	CASSSGVSPEKLFF
TRBV12-5	TRBJ1-3	-	-	-	CASGLAQAGGTIYF
TRBV27	TRBJ1-6	-	-	TGTGCCAGCAGCCACAGGGCCTCCTATAATTCACCCCTCCACTTT	CASSHRASYNSPLHF
TRBV20-1	TRBJ1-2	-	-	TGCAGTGCGAGGGTGTCGGCTGGCTACACCTTC	CSARVSAGYTF
TRBV19	TRBJ1-1	few	-	TGTGCCAGTAGTAACAAGGGAGCTAACACTGAAGCTTTCTTT	CASSNKGANTEAFF